The 6 T cell receptor beta chains below all came from one sample that was sequenced in a study of T-cell reconstitution after alpha-beta-depleted transplantation in children. Using unique molecular identifiers, the investigators prepared the TCRbeta library. One entry per CDR3 protein, called by TCRdb with MiXCR from the PCR reads. The sample shows about 640,000 distinct CDR3 sequences, about 15% of them seen only once. Sequenced material: PBMCs from the stem cell graft donor, taken from the stem cell graft. The receptors were gathered from a human donor who donated a stem cell graft to a child with acute myeloid leukemia.

This clonotype occurred many times. The chain couples TRBV20-1 to TRBJ2-1; 8 positions match TRBD2. The ends lost 6 bases at V and 5 bases at J; junction bases unmatched: 12. From germline, CDR1 is DFQATT and CDR2 SNEGSKA (reference sequence). CDR3 size: 15 residues. CDR3 amino acids: CSAYTSGPGDNEQFF. DNA for the CDR3: TGCAGTGCATACACTAGCGGCCCTGGGGACAATGAGCAGTTCTTC.

The chain carries TRBV20-1 and TRBJ2-1, with D maybe TRBD2 (6 bases). The germline V and J ends were trimmed by 1 base and 2 bases, with 12 bases remaining between them. The CDR3 runs to 15 residues. Germline lookup yields CDR1 DFQATT and CDR2 SNEGSKA (reference sequence). CDR3 DNA sequence: TGCAGTGCTAGAGCTCGGGGGTTCGCCTACAATGAGCAGTTCTTC. This encodes CSARARGFAYNEQFF.

The V call is TRBV28, the J call TRBJ2-3, with D tentatively TRBD2 (5 bases). The germline V gene encodes CDR1 MDHEN and CDR2 SYDVKM. V was clipped by 2 bases and J by 2 bases, with 17 bases between them. This CDR3 spans 17 amino acids. The CDR3 spells CASSLGPGLGSTDTQYF. The CDR3 bases are TGTGCCAGCAGTTTAGGTCCCGGACTTGGATCCACAGATACGCAGTATTTT. Full variable domain (remainder filled in from reference TRBV28 and TRBJ2-3): DVKVTQSSRYLVKRTGEKVFLECVQDMDHENMFWYRQDPGLGLRLIYFSYDVKMKEKGDIPEGYSVSREKKERFSLILESASTNQTSMYLCASSLGPGLGSTDTQYFGPGTRLTVL.

The genes are TRBV14 and TRBJ2-1; TRBD2 might be the D (5 bases). Germline loops: CDR1 SGHDN, CDR2 FVKESK. Between the trimmed V and J ends, which lost 4 bases and 2 bases, there was a span of 12 bases. The CDR3 has 15 amino acids. As DNA, the CDR3 is TGTGCCAGCAGCCCAGGACGGAGGACCTACAATGAGCAGTTCTTC. Translation gives CASSPGRRTYNEQFF.

The V gene is TRBV20-1, the J gene TRBJ2-2; unclear D gene. The CDR3 spans 14 residues. V was trimmed by 5 bases and J by 3 bases, leaving 13 bases between them. From germline, CDR1 is DFQATT and CDR2 SNEGSKA (reference sequence). CDR3 sequence: CSAGSTGHTGELFF. The CDR3 DNA follows: TGCAGTGCTGGGTCTACGGGTCACACCGGGGAGCTGTTTTTT.

This clonotype was detected many times. This sequence joins TRBV7-2 and TRBJ2-2, with 7 nucleotides matching TRBD2. After removal of 3 bases from V and 8 bases from J, the junction contained 6 bases not matched to a gene. This CDR3 spans 14 amino acids. Germline CDR1 is SGHTA and CDR2 is FQGNSA. CDR3 coding DNA: TGTGCCAGCAGCTTGGTCAGCGGGGCTGGGGAGCTGTTTTTT. It encodes CASSLVSGAGELFF.